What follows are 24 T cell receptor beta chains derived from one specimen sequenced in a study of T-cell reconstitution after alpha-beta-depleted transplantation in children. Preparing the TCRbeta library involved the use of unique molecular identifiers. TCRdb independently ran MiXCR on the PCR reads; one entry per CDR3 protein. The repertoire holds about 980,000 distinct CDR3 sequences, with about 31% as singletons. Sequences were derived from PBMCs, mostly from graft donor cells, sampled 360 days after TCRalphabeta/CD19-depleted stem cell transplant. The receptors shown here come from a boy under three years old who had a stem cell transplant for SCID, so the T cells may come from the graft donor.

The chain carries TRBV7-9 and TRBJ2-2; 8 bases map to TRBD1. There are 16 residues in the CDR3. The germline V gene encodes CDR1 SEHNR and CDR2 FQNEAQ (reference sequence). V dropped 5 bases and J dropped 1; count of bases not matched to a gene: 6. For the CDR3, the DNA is TGTGCCAGCAGCCCGTTTACAGGGGGGAACACCGGGGAGCTGTTTTTT. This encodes CASSPFTGGNTGELFF.

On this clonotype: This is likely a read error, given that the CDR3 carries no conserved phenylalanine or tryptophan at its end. This CDR3 reads CASSANRVSYEQYS. DNA for the CDR3: TGTGCCAGCAGTGCAAACAGGGTTTCCTACGAGCAGTACTCC. This chain connects TRBV27 to TRBJ2-7; possibly TRBD1 for D (6 bases). Trimming took 5 bases from V and 1 from J, leaving 12 bases between them. This CDR3 region has 14 residues. Germline assignment: CDR1 MNHEY and CDR2 SMNVEV (reference sequence).

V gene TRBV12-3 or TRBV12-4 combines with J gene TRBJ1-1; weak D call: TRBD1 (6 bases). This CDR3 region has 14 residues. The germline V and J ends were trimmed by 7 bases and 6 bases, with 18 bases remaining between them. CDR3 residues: CASTLSGRGSEAFF. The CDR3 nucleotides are TGTGCCAGCACCTTGTCAGGGAGGGGGTCTGAAGCTTTCTTT.

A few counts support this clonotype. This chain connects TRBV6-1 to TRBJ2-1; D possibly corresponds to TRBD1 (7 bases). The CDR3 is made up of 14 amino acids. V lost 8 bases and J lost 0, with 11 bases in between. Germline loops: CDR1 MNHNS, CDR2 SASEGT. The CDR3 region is CASAGQSSYNEQFF. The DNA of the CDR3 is TGTGCCAGCGCGGGACAGAGCTCCTACAATGAGCAGTTCTTC.

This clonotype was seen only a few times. The CDR3 nucleotides are TGTGCCAGCAGGTGGGGACAAGGGGGGTCCTACAATGAGCAGTTCTTC. Translating gives CASRWGQGGSYNEQFF. The V gene is TRBV2, the J gene TRBJ2-1; D could derive from TRBD1 or TRBD2 (6 bases each). This CDR3 spans 16 amino acids. Trimming left V 6 bases short and J 1 base short, with 16 bases between. Germline CDR1 SNHLY, CDR2 FYNNEI. Together with reference TRBV2 and TRBJ2-1, the CDR3 gives the full variable domain: EPEVTQTPSHQVTQMGQEVILRCVPISNHLYFYWYRQILGQKVEFLVSFYNNEISEKSEIFDDQFSVERPDGSNFTLKIRSTKLEDSAMYFCASRWGQGGSYNEQFFGPGTRLTVL.

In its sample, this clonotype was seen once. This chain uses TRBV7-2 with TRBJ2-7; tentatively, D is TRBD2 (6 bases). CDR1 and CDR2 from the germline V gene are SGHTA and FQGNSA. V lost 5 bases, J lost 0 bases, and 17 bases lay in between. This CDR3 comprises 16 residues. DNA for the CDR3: TGTGCCAGCAGCCGTAGTGGGGGGTCAAGCTCCTACGAGCAGTACTTC. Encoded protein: CASSRSGGSSSYEQYF.

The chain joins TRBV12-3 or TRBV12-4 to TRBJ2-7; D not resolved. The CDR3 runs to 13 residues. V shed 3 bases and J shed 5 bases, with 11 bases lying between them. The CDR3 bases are TGTGCCAGCAGTTTGGACCCTTCCCACGAGCAGTACTTC. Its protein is CASSLDPSHEQYF.

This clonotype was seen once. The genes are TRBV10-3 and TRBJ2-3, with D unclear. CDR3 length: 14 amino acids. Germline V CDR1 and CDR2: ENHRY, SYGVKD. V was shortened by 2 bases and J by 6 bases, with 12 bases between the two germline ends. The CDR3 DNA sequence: TGTGCCATCAGTGAGGAGCCCCCCTGGGATACGCAGTATTTT. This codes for CAISEEPPWDTQYF.

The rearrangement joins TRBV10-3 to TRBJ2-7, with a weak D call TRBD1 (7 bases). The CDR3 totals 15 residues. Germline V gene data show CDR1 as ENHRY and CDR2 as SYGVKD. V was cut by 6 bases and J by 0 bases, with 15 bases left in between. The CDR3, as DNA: TGTGCCATCAGGACAGGGAGGTCCTCCTCCTACGAGCAGTACTTC. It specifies CAIRTGRSSSYEQYF.

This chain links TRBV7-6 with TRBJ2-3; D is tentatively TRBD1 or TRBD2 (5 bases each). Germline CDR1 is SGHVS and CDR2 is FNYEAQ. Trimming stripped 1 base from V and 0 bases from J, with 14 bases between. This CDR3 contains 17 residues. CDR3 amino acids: CASSLGGSAVSTDTQYF. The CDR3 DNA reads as TGTGCCAGCAGCTTAGGGGGGTCGGCCGTCAGCACAGATACGCAGTATTTT.

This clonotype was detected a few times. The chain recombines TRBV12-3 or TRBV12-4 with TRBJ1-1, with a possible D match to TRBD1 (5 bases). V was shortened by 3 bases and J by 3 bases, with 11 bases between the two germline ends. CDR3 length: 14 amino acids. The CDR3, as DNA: TGTGCCAGCAGTTTGAGGACAAGTTACACTGAAGCTTTCTTT. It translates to CASSLRTSYTEAFF.

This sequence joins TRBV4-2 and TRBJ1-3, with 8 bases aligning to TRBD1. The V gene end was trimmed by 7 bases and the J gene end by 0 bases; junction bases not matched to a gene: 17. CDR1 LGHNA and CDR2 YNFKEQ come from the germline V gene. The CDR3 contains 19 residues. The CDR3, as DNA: TGTGCCAGCACCCGAACCCCCACAGGGACAGGAAACTCTGGAAACACCATATATTTT. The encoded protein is CASTRTPTGTGNSGNTIYF.

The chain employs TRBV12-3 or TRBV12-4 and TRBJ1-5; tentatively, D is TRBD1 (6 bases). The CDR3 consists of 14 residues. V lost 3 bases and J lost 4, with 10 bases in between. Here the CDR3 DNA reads TGTGCCAGCAGTTTCGGACAGACTAATCAGCCCCAGCATTTT. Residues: CASSFGQTNQPQHF.

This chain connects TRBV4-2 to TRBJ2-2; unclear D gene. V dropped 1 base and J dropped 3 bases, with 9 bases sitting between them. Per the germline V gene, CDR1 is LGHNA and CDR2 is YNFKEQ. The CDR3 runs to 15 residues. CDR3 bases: TGTGCCAGCAGCCAAGTAGGCAGATACACCGGGGAGCTGTTTTTT. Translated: CASSQVGRYTGELFF.

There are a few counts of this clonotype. The DNA for the CDR3 is TGTGCCAGCAGCGACCTCGACAGGGGAAACTATGGCTACACCTTC. Translating gives CASSDLDRGNYGYTF. This chain connects TRBV6-2 or TRBV6-3 to TRBJ1-2, with TRBD1 matching over 8 bases. Germline V gene data show CDR1 as MNHEY and CDR2 as SVGEGT. This CDR3 contains 15 residues. Trimming cost V 6 bases and J 2 bases; bases outside gene matches: 8.

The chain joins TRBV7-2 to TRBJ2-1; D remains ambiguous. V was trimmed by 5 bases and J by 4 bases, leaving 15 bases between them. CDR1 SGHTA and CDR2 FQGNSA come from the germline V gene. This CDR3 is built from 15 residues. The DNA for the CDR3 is TGTGCCAGCAGCCCGGTAACGGGTTCATACAATGAGCAGTTCTTC. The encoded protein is CASSPVTGSYNEQFF. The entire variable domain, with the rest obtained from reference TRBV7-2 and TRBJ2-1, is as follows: GAGVSQSPSNKVTEKGKDVELRCDPISGHTALYWYRQSLGQGLEFLIYFQGNSAPDKSGLPSDRFSAERTGGSVSTLTIQRTQQEDSAVYLCASSPVTGSYNEQFFGPGTRLTVL.

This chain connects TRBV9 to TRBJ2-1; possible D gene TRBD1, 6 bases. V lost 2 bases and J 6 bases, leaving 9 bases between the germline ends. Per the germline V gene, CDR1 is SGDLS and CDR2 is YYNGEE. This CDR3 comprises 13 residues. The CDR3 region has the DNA TGTGCCAGCAGCGTGGGGGACATCAATGAGCAGTTCTTC. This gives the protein CASSVGDINEQFF. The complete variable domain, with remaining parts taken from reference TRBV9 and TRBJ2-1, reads DSGVTQTPKHLITATGQRVTLRCSPRSGDLSVYWYQQSLDQGLQFLIQYYNGEERAKGNILERFSAQQFPDLHSELNLSSLELGDSALYFCASSVGDINEQFFGPGTRLTVL.

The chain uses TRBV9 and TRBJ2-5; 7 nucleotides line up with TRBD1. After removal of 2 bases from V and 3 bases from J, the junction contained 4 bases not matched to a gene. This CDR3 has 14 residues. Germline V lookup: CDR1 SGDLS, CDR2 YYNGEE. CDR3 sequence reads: CASSVGQNKETQYF. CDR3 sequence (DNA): TGTGCCAGCAGCGTGGGACAGAACAAAGAGACCCAGTACTTC.

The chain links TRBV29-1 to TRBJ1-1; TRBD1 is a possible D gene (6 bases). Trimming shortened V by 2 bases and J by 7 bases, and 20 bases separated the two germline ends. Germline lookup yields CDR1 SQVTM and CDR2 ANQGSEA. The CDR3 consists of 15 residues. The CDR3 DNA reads TGCAGCGTTGAATCCGGCGGACAGAGTGCAGGTGAAGCTTTCTTT. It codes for CSVESGGQSAGEAFF. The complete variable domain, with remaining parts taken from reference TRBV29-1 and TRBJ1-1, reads SAVISQKPSRDICQRGTSLTIQCQVDSQVTMMFWYRQQPGQSLTLIATANQGSEATYESGFVIDKFPISRPNLTFSTLTVSNMSPEDSSIYLCSVESGGQSAGEAFFGQGTRLTVV.

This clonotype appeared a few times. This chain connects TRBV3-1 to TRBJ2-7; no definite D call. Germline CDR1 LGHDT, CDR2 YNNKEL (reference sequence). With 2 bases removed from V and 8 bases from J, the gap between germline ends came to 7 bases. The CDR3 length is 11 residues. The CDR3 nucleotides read TGTGCCAGCAGCCAAACCGGCAAGCAGTACTTC. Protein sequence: CASSQTGKQYF.

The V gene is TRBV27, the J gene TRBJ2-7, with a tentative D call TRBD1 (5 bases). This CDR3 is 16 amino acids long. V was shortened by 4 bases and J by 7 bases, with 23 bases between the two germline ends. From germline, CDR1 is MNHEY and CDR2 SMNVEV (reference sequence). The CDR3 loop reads CASSCYRIPPPKEQYF. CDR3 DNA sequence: TGTGCCAGCAGTTGCTACAGGATACCCCCTCCTAAGGAGCAGTACTTC.

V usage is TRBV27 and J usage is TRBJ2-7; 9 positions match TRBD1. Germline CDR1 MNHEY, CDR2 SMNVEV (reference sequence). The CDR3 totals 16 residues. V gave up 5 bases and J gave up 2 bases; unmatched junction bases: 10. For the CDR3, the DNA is TGTGCCAGCAGTCCCCTAGGACAGGGGATCCCCTACGAGCAGTACTTC. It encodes CASSPLGQGIPYEQYF.

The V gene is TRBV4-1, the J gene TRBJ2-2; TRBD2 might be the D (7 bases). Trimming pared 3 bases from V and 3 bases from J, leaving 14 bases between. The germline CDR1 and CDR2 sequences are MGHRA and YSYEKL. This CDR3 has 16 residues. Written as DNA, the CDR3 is TGCGCCAGCAGCCACGTGGGGGGGCAGGACACCGGGGAGCTGTTTTTT. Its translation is CASSHVGGQDTGELFF.

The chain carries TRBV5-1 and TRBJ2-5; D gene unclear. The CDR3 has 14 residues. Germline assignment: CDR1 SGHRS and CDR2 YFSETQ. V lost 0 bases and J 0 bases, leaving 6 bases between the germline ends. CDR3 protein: CASSLDPYQETQYF. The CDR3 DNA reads TGCGCCAGCAGCTTGGATCCGTACCAAGAGACCCAGTACTTC.